Many counts were recorded for the clone carrying this T cell receptor beta chain. No antigen is known for it. The data originate from a study of regulatory T cells in long-lasting Graves disease. Documented time point: newly diagnosed GD, antithyroid drugs for less than 3 months. Making the TCR library involved RNA that had been extracted from PBMCs. Graves' disease diagnoses followed American Thyroid Association guidelines. Points from the study as a whole: Newly diagnosed disease favored TRBV20-1 and TRBJ2-1 over persistent disease. Between persistent patients, thousands of public clonotypes were shared, exceeding the approximately 900 shared between new patients.

The CDR3 runs to 15 residues. Trimming took 7 bases from V and 3 from J, leaving 19 bases between them. Germline V gene data show CDR1 as MDHEN and CDR2 as SYDVKM. Arm-PCR of CDR3 regions with iRepertoire HTBI primers generated TCR beta libraries. TCRdb recomputed calls from the multiplex PCR reads with MiXCR, one row per CDR3 protein. Of roughly 500,000 distinct CDR3 sequences listed, about 13% are singletons. The sample was also reused in another study, on T cells in Graves' hyperthyroidism and ophthalmopathy. From that study: In patients aged 18 to 65, hyperthyroidism was newly diagnosed, with duration under 2 months.

The origin of this receptor is a man aged 25 to 40 with Graves disease. The V gene is TRBV28, the J gene TRBJ2-7; possibly TRBD2 for D (5 bases). The sequences come from peripheral blood mononuclear cells (PBMCs), collected at new diagnosis, from a patient treated with antithyroid drugs. As DNA, the CDR3 is TGTGCCAGCACCTCGGGCGGGCGTAATCACTACGAGCAGTACTTC. Translation: CASTSGGRNHYEQYF.